Listed here are 20 T cell receptor beta chains from one sample, sequenced in a study of T cells in Graves' hyperthyroidism and ophthalmopathy. Amplification targeted TCR beta CDR3 regions from RNA transcripts. HTBI primers drove first-round RT-PCR of the TCR CDR3. TCRdb reprocessed the multiplex PCR reads via MiXCR and lists one record per CDR3 protein. Of about 560,000 distinct CDR3 sequences in the sample, roughly 17% were seen once. Sequenced input: blood. Receptor source: a woman between 18 and 29 years old with Graves' hyperthyroidism.

This sequence joins TRBV27 and TRBJ2-2, with TRBD1 matching 8 bases. The CDR3 is 14 amino acids. Germline-derived CDR1 and CDR2 are MNHEY and SMNVEV (reference sequence). The ends lost 2 bases at V and 8 bases at J; junction bases unmatched: 4. The CDR3 sequence is CASSLLTGGGELFF. The CDR3 DNA is TGTGCCAGCAGTTTACTTACAGGGGGGGGGGAGCTGTTTTTT.

The sample holds many counts of this clonotype. The chain links TRBV6-1 to TRBJ1-2; 8 nucleotides line up with TRBD1. The germline V gene encodes CDR1 MNHNS and CDR2 SASEGT. The CDR3 contains 15 residues. The V gene end was trimmed by 10 bases and the J gene end by 8 bases; junction bases not matched to a gene: 18. CDR3: CATGGTGLTTGGYTF. Here the CDR3 DNA reads TGTGCCACCGGCGGGACAGGCCTCACCACCGGGGGCTACACCTTC.

A remark on this clonotype: Given a much more abundant clone one base away, this may be a read error. This sequence joins TRBV20-1 and TRBJ2-7, with TRBD2 matching 7 bases. This CDR3 has 13 residues. Germline loops: CDR1 DFQATT, CDR2 SNEGSKA (reference sequence). Germline trimming cut 2 bases from V and 3 bases from J; bases unmatched to any gene: 4. CDR3 sequence (DNA): TGCAGTGCTAGACTAGCGGAGGGCTACGAGCAGTACTTC. This translates into CSARLAEGYEQYF.

The chain carries TRBV4-3 and TRBJ2-2, with D hard to call. CDR1 is LGHNA and CDR2 is YSLEER in the germline V gene. Trimming took off 0 bases at V and 4 bases at J, with 9 bases between the two ends. The CDR3 has 15 amino acids. The DNA of the CDR3 is TGCGCCAGCAGCCAAGACGGCCGGGTCACCGGGGAGCTGTTTTTT. Its translation is CASSQDGRVTGELFF.

V and J are TRBV7-9 and TRBJ1-5; 9 bases are shared with TRBD1. In germline, CDR1 is SEHNR, CDR2 FQNEAQ (reference sequence). V was pared by 4 bases and J by 6 bases, with 7 bases of the junction left unmatched. The CDR3 has 15 amino acids. CDR3: CASSSGTGLVQPQHF. As DNA, the CDR3 is TGTGCCAGCAGCTCCGGGACAGGGTTGGTTCAGCCCCAGCATTTT.

This clonotype was seen ten or more times. The chain carries TRBV24-1 and TRBJ1-2, with D perhaps TRBD1 (5 bases). Looked up from germline, CDR1 is KGHDR and CDR2 is SFDVKD. The length of the CDR3 is 14 residues. V was clipped by 4 bases and J by 4 bases, with 12 bases between them. The CDR3 reads CATSDTGRTYGYTF. The CDR3, as DNA: TGTGCCACCAGTGACACGGGACGGACCTATGGCTACACCTTC.

As DNA, the CDR3 is TGTGCCAGCAGCTTACCATCCCCAAATGGCTACACCTTC. It translates to CASSLPSPNGYTF. The gene calls are TRBV13 and TRBJ1-2; D gene ambiguous. Between the trimmed V and J ends, which lost 2 bases and 6 bases, there was a span of 10 bases. CDR3 length: 13 residues. Germline assignment: CDR1 PRHDT and CDR2 FYEKMQ (reference sequence).

The sample holds a few counts of this clonotype. J is TRBJ2-7 and V is TRBV4-1; TRBD1 aligns across 8 bases. V gave up 1 base and J gave up 2 bases; unmatched junction bases: 4. CDR1 and CDR2 from the germline V gene are MGHRA and YSYEKL. The CDR3 consists of 15 residues. Here the CDR3 DNA reads TGCGCCAGCAGCCAAGCTCCGGGACAGGCCTACGAGCAGTACTTC. Its protein product is CASSQAPGQAYEQYF.

This clonotype was picked up many times. This chain connects TRBV4-3 to TRBJ1-1; D unclear. This CDR3 contains 17 residues. Germline CDR1 LGHNA, CDR2 YSLEER. V lost 0 bases and J lost 3, with 17 bases in between. DNA of the CDR3: TGCGCCAGCAGCCAAGAGGCCCCCCGGTCACCGGACACTGAAGCTTTCTTT. Amino acids: CASSQEAPRSPDTEAFF.

This clonotype was counted at least ten times. This chain connects TRBV6-2 or TRBV6-3 to TRBJ2-3; maybe TRBD2 (6 bases). V gave up 0 bases and J gave up 2 bases, with 15 bases separating them. This CDR3 has 17 amino acids. Germline V gene data show CDR1 as MNHEY and CDR2 as SVGEGT. CDR3 loop: CASSYSKLDYSTDTQYF. In nucleotides, the CDR3 is TGTGCCAGCAGTTACTCGAAATTGGACTATTCCACAGATACGCAGTATTTT.

The sample holds many counts of this clonotype. The chain links TRBV7-8 to TRBJ1-1, with D possibly being TRBD1 (5 bases). CDR1 is SGHVS, CDR2 FQNEAQ, per germline. CDR3 size: 15 residues. The germline V and J ends were trimmed by 2 bases and 5 bases, with 15 bases remaining between them. CDR3 nucleotides: TGTGCCAGCAGCTTACGGGCAGACAGCCGGACTGAAGCTTTCTTT. Encoded protein: CASSLRADSRTEAFF.

This chain uses TRBV24-1 with TRBJ2-3; D is possibly TRBD2 (7 bases). The V gene lost 7 bases and the J gene lost 6 bases, with 19 bases spanning the gap. The CDR3 has 15 residues. Germline CDR1 is KGHDR and CDR2 is SFDVKD. The CDR3 region is CATSPWGGGLDTQYF. In DNA, the CDR3 is TGTGCCACCAGCCCATGGGGGGGGGGCCTCGATACGCAGTATTTT.

A single count supports this clonotype. A much larger clone lies a single base off, so this may be a read error. The chain links TRBV5-1 to TRBJ2-1; TRBD1 matches at 7 bases. The germline CDR1 and CDR2 sequences are SGHRS and YFSETQ. The junction had 8 bases not matched to a gene; V was cut back by 4 bases and J by 1 base. This CDR3 is 16 amino acids long. This chain's CDR3 is CASSRGQERSYNEQFF. The CDR3 DNA reads TGCGCCAGCAGCAGAGGACAGGAGAGATCCTACAATGAGCAGTTCTTC.

This clonotype came up many times. The chain joins TRBV28 to TRBJ2-1; 14 nucleotides match TRBD2. Germline V lookup: CDR1 MDHEN, CDR2 SYDVKM. The CDR3 spans 17 residues. V lost 6 bases to trimming and J lost 6 bases; unmatched junction nucleotides: 10. For the CDR3, the DNA is TGTGCCAGCAGCAATTTACCGGGACTAGCGGGAGTCAATGAGCAGTTCTTC. Amino acid sequence: CASSNLPGLAGVNEQFF.

This clonotype was seen ten or more times. The chain recombines TRBV7-9 with TRBJ1-1; tentatively, D is TRBD1 (5 bases). The length of the CDR3 is 15 residues. Germline CDR1 SEHNR, CDR2 FQNEAQ (reference sequence). V lost 3 bases and J lost 5, with 16 bases in between. The CDR3 DNA is TGTGCCAGCAGCTTGCCGGCAGGGCAAGGAACTGAAGCTTTCTTT. Translating it yields CASSLPAGQGTEAFF.

In its sample, this clonotype was seen many times. The chain recombines TRBV20-1 with TRBJ2-1; TRBD2 might be the D (6 bases). Trimming took off 6 bases at V and 8 bases at J, with 26 bases between the two ends. The CDR3 runs 16 residues. Looked up from germline, CDR1 is DFQATT and CDR2 is SNEGSKA (reference sequence). The CDR3 nucleotides read TGCAGTGCCTCTAAGGAACTAGCACTACTGGCCCATGAGCAGTTCTTC. Amino acid sequence: CSASKELALLAHEQFF.

This clonotype came up many times. V gene TRBV28 combines with J gene TRBJ2-2; 12 positions agree with TRBD2. V dropped 5 bases and J dropped 5; count of bases not matched to a gene: 6. This CDR3 region has 16 residues. Germline CDR1 is MDHEN and CDR2 is SYDVKM. The CDR3 coding sequence is TGTGCCAGCAGTATTCTAGCGGGAGGGCGTACCGGGGAGCTGTTTTTT. It yields the protein CASSILAGGRTGELFF.

This clonotype was counted many times. The rearrangement links TRBV3-1 to TRBJ2-1, with D unresolved. V lost 3 bases and J lost 3, with 9 bases in between. CDR3 length: 14 residues. Germline values: CDR1 LGHDT, CDR2 YNNKEL (reference sequence). In DNA form, the CDR3 reads TGTGCCAGCAGCCACAGTAGAGACTACAATGAGCAGTTCTTC. This sequence encodes CASSHSRDYNEQFF.

This clonotype was counted ten times or more. The gene calls are TRBV5-1 and TRBJ2-7; perhaps TRBD2 as D (6 bases). Germline lookup yields CDR1 SGHRS and CDR2 YFSETQ. This CDR3 spans 13 amino acids. The ends were cut back, 4 bases at V and 5 bases at J, with 13 bases in the middle. The CDR3 protein is CASSQTTSNEQYF. The CDR3 bases are TGCGCCAGCAGCCAAACGACTAGTAACGAGCAGTACTTC. Filled out from reference TRBV5-1 and TRBJ2-7, the complete variable domain reads KAGVTQTPRYLIKTRGQQVTLSCSPISGHRSVSWYQQTPGQGLQFLFEYFSETQRNKGNFPGRFSGRQFSNSRSEMNVSTLELGDSALYLCASSQTTSNEQYFGPGTRLTVT.

This clonotype was found many times. The rearrangement links TRBV29-1 to TRBJ1-1, with D maybe TRBD1 (6 bases). Germline assignment: CDR1 SQVTM and CDR2 ANQGSEA. The CDR3 contains 19 residues. Trimming cost V 0 bases and J 1 base, with 24 bases left between them. CDR3 sequence reads: CSVEDSSRFDRRSNTEAFF. The CDR3 DNA reads as TGCAGCGTTGAAGATTCTAGTCGTTTTGACAGGCGTTCGAACACTGAAGCTTTCTTT.